The 9 T cell receptor beta chains below all came from one sample that was sequenced in a study of cytomegalovirus exposure and HLA in healthy donors. PCR primers comprised 60 Vbeta and 13 Jbeta primers. This table comes from immunoSEQ multiplex PCR, and its TCRdb copy is limited to in-frame clones, with some not included. The data contain 110,000 or so clones, roughly 15% of them singletons. Sequenced: PBMCs. The source of these receptors is a female donor in good health and CMV-seronegative.

This clone was detected a few times. This rearrangement joins TRBV29-1 to TRBJ2-5, with a weak D call TRBD1 (6 bases). The ends were cut back, 5 bases at V and 5 bases at J, with 18 bases in the middle. CDR3 length: 14 amino acids. Per germline, CDR1 SQVTM and CDR2 ANQGSEA. The CDR3 sequence is CSVTINRVGETQYF. For the CDR3, the DNA is TGCAGCGTTACTATCAACAGGGTGGGGGAGACCCAGTACTTC.

This clone was seen more than once but under ten times. The CDR3 DNA follows: TGTGCCAGCAGCCCCAGGTGGGCAGGGGACTATGGCTACACCTTC. Its protein is CASSPRWAGDYGYTF. The chain uses TRBV5-6 and TRBJ1-2; TRBD1 might be the D (6 bases). V shed 4 bases and J shed 3 bases, with 16 bases lying between them. The CDR3 is 15 residues long. Germline loops: CDR1 SGHDT, CDR2 YYEEEE.

The chain is built from TRBV27 and TRBJ2-6, with a tentative D call TRBD1 (5 bases). From germline, CDR1 is MNHEY and CDR2 SMNVEV (reference sequence). With 7 bases removed from V and 0 bases from J, the gap between germline ends came to 7 bases. The CDR3 covers 14 residues. CDR3 sequence: CASKGPSGANVLTF. The DNA of the CDR3 is TGTGCCAGCAAGGGGCCCTCTGGGGCCAACGTCCTGACTTTC.

This rearrangement joins TRBV5-1 to TRBJ1-6; 10 nucleotides agree with TRBD1. CDR1 is SGHRS and CDR2 is YFSETQ in the germline V gene. The CDR3 has 16 amino acids. Germline trimming cut 4 bases from V and 6 bases from J; bases unmatched to any gene: 7. Here the CDR3 reads CASSPQDRGSNSPLHF. The CDR3 coding sequence is TGCGCCAGCAGCCCCCAGGACAGGGGGAGTAATTCACCCCTCCACTTT.

The V and J genes are TRBV4-1 and TRBJ2-7; 14 bases map to TRBD2. This CDR3 comprises 14 residues. Germline V gene data show CDR1 as MGHRA and CDR2 as YSYEKL. V gave up 5 bases and J gave up 6 bases; unmatched junction bases: 3. In nucleotides, the CDR3 is TGCGCCAGCAGCTTAGGACTAGCGGGGGGCGAGCAGTACTTC. Amino acids: CASSLGLAGGEQYF.

The rearrangement uses TRBV5-1 and TRBJ1-1, with TRBD1 as a possible D gene (5 bases). Looked up from germline, CDR1 is SGHRS and CDR2 is YFSETQ. The CDR3 is 13 residues long. V was pared by 4 bases and J by 1 base, with 8 bases between. DNA of the CDR3: TGCGCCAGCAGCCAAACAGGGAACACTGAAGCTTTCTTT. As protein: CASSQTGNTEAFF.

This clone was seen only a few times. The CDR3 protein is CASTESQGYEQYF. In DNA form, the CDR3 reads TGTGCCAGCACAGAGAGCCAGGGTTACGAGCAGTACTTC. The V call is TRBV6-5, the J call TRBJ2-7; tentatively, D is TRBD1 (5 bases). CDR1 is MNHEY and CDR2 is SVGAGI in the germline V gene. CDR3 length equals 13 residues. Trimming pared 7 bases from V and 4 bases from J, leaving 14 bases between.

The J gene is TRBJ2-1, the V gene TRBV27; 13 nucleotides line up with TRBD2. Germline CDR1 is MNHEY and CDR2 is SMNVEV (reference sequence). The ends lost 2 bases at V and 6 bases at J; junction bases unmatched: 4. The CDR3 runs 16 residues. In nucleotides, the CDR3 is TGTGCCAGCAGTTTAGGCGGGACTAGCGGGATCAATGAGCAGTTCTTC. As protein: CASSLGGTSGINEQFF.

V gene TRBV19 combines with J gene TRBJ2-1, with TRBD2 identical over 7 bases. Germline CDR1 is LNHDA and CDR2 is SQIVND (reference sequence). With V trimmed by 7 bases and J by 4 bases, 10 bases remained unmatched. The CDR3 runs 15 residues. CDR3 bases: TGTGCCAGTACCCGGGGAGGGCCAACGTACAATGAGCAGTTCTTC. This codes for CASTRGGPTYNEQFF.